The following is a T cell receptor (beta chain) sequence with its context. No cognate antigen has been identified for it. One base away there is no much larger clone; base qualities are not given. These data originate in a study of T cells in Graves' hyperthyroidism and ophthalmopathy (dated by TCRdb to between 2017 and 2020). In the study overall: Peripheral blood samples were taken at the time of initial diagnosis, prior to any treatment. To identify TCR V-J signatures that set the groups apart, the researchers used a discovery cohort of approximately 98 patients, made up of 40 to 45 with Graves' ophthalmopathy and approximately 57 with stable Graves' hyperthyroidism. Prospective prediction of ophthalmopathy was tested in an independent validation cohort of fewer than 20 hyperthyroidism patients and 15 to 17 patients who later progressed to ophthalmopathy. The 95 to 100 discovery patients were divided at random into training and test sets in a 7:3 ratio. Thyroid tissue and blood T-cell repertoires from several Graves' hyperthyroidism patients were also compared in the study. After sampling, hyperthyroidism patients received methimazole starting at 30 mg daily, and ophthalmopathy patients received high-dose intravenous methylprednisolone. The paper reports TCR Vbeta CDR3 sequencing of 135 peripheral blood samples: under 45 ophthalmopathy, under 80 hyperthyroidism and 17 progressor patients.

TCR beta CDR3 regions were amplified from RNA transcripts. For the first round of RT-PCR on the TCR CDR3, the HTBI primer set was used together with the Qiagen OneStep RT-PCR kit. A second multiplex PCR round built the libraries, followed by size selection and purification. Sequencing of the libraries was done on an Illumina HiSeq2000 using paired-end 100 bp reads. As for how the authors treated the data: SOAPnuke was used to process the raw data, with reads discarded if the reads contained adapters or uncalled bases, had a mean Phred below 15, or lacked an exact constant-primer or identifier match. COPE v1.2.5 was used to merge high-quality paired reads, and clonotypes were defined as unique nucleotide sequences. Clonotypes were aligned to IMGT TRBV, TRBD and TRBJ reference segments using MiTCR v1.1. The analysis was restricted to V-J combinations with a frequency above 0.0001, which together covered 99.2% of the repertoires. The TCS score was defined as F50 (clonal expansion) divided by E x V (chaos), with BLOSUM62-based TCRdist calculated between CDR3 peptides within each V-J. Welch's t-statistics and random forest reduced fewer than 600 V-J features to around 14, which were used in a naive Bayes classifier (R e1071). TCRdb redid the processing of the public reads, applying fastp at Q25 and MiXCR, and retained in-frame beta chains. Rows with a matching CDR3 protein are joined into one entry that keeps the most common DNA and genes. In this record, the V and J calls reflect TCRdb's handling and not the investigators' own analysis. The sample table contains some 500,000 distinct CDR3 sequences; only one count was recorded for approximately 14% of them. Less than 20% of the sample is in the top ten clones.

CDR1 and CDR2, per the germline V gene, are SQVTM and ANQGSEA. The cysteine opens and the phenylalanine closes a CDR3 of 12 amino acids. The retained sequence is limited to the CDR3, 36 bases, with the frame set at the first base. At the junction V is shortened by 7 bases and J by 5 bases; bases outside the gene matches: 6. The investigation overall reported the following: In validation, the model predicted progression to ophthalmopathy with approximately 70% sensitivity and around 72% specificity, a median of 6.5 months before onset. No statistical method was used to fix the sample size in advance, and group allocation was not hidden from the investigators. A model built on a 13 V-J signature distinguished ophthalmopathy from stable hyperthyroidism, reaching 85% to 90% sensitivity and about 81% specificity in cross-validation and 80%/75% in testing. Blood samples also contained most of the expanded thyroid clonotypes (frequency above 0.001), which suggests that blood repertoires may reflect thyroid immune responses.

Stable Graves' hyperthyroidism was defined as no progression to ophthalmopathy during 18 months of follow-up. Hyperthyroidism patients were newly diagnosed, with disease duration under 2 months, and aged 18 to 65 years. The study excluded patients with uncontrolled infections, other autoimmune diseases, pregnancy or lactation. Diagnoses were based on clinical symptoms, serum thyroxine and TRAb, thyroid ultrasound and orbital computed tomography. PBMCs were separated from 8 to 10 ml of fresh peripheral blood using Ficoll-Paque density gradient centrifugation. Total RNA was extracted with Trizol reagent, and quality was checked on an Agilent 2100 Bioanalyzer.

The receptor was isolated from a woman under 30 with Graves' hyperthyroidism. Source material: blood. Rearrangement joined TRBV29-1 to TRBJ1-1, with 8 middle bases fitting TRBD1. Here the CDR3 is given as CSAETGGTEAFF. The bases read TGCAGCGCAGAAACAGGGGGAACTGAAGCTTTCTTT.